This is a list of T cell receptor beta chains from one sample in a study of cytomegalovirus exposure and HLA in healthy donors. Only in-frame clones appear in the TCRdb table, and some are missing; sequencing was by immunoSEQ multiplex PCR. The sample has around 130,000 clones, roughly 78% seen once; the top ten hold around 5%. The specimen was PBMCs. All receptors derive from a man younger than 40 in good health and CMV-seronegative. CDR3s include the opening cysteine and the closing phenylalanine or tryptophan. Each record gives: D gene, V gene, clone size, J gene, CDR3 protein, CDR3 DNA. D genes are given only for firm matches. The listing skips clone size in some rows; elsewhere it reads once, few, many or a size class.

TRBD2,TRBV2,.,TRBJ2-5,CASVGTSGYQETQYF,TGTGCCAGCGTGGGGACTAGCGGTTACCAAGAGACCCAGTACTTC
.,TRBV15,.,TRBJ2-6,CATSGGSSGANVLTF,TGTGCCACCAGCGGAGGGAGTTCCGGGGCCAACGTCCTGACTTTC
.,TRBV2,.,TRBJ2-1,CASSEGRRWSSYNEQFF,TGTGCCAGCAGTGAAGGGAGGCGGTGGAGCTCCTACAATGAGCAGTTCTTC
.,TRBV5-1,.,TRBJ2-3,CASSLGTYSDTQYF,TGCGCCAGCAGCTTAGGGACATACTCAGATACGCAGTATTTT
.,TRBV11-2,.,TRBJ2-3,CASSRGTSGRTDTQYF,TGTGCCAGCAGCCGCGGGACGTCCGGTAGGACAGATACGCAGTATTTT
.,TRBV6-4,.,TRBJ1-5,CASSDSNRGRDQPQHF,TGTGCCAGCAGTGACTCGAATCGGGGGAGGGATCAGCCCCAGCATTTT
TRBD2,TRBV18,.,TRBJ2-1,CASSAGTSAGNEQFF,TGTGCCAGCTCTGCCGGGACTAGCGCTGGCAATGAGCAGTTCTTC
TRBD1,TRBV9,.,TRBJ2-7,CARPPGQGTYEQYF,TGTGCACGCCCCCCGGGACAGGGGACTTACGAGCAGTACTTC
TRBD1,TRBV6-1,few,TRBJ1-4,CASGDRGINEKLFF,TGTGCCAGCGGAGACAGGGGTATTAATGAAAAACTGTTTTTT
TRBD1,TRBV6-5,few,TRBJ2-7,CASSYSLATGAHEQYF,TGTGCCAGCAGTTACTCGTTAGCGACAGGGGCCCACGAGCAGTACTTC
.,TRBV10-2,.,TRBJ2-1,CASSELQSEQFF,TGCGCCAGCAGTGAGCTTCAGTCTGAGCAGTTCTTC
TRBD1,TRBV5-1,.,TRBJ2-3,CASSLRTGATDTQYF,TGCGCCAGCAGCTTGCGGACAGGGGCCACAGATACGCAGTATTTT
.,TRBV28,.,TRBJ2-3,CASSLGDSSTDTQYF,TGTGCCAGCAGTTTAGGGGACTCAAGCACAGATACGCAGTATTTT
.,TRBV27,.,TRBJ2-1,CASSLTAGGHEQFF,TGTGCCAGCAGTCTCACAGCCGGGGGGCATGAGCAGTTCTTC
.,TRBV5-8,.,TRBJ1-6,CASSLGQVNSPLHF,TGTGCCAGCAGCTTGGGACAGGTGAATTCACCCCTCCACTTT
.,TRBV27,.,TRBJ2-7,CASSPTGSSYEQYF,TGTGCCAGCAGCCCTACGGGGAGCTCCTACGAGCAGTACTTC
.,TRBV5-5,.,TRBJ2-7,CASSLAVGSYEQYF,TGTGCCAGCAGCTTGGCGGTTGGCTCCTACGAGCAGTACTTC
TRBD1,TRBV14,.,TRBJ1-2,CASSQYRGGADGYTF,TGTGCCAGCAGCCAATATAGAGGGGGCGCAGATGGCTACACCTTC
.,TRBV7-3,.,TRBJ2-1,CASSLGGHNEQFF,TGTGCCAGCAGCTTGGGCGGGCACAATGAGCAGTTCTTC
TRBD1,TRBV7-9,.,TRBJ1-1,CASSSLGQANTEAFF,TGTGCCAGCAGCTCGCTCGGACAGGCGAACACTGAAGCTTTCTTT